This T cell receptor beta chain was sequenced during a study of T cells in Graves' hyperthyroidism and ophthalmopathy. About the research overall: Peripheral blood was obtained at initial diagnosis, preceding any treatment. Study observations and caveats: Ophthalmopathy got predicted by the model a median approximately 6.3 months before its onset.

TCR beta CDR3 regions were amplified from RNA transcripts. First-round RT-PCR with HTBI primers amplified the TCR CDR3 region. TCRdb itself ran the multiplex PCR reads through MiXCR, one entry per CDR3 protein. Of some 350,000 distinct CDR3 sequences listed, around 14% are singletons. Per the germline V gene, CDR1 is MNHEY and CDR2 is SVGEGT. The CDR3 has 15 amino acids. The V gene end was trimmed by 2 bases and the J gene end by 7 bases; junction bases not matched to a gene: 10. In patients aged 18 to 65, hyperthyroidism was newly diagnosed, with duration under 2 months. Clinical symptoms, serum thyroxine and TRAb, thyroid ultrasound and orbital computed tomography were used for the diagnoses. This clonotype was seen many times. Its antigen is undetermined.

Sequencing was performed on blood. V usage is TRBV6-2 or TRBV6-3 and J usage is TRBJ2-7; 8 bases are shared with TRBD2. This clonotype was sampled from a woman aged 18 to 35 with Graves' hyperthyroidism that later progressed to Graves' ophthalmopathy. The CDR3 nucleotides are TGTGCCAGCAGTTACGTAACGGGAGGGCCGGGAGAGCAGTACTTC. Protein: CASSYVTGGPGEQYF.